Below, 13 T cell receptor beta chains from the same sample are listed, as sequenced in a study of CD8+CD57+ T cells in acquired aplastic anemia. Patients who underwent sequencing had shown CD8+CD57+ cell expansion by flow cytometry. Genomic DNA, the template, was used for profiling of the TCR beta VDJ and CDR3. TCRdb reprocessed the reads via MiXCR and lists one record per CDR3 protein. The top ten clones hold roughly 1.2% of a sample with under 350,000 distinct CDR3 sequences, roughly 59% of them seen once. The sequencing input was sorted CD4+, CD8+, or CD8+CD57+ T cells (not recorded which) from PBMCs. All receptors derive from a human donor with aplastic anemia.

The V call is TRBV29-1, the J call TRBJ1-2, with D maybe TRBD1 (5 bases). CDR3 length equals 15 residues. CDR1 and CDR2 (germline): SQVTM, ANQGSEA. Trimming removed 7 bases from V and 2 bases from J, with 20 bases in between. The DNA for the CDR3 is TGCAGCGCGCTAACCCGGGCAGGGCCAAACTATGGCTACACCTTC. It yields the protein CSALTRAGPNYGYTF.

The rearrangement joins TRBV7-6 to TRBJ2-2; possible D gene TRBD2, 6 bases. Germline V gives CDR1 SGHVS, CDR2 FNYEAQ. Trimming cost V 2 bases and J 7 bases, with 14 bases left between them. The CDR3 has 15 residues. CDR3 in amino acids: CASSLSETRGGELFF. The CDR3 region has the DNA TGTGCCAGCAGCTTATCTGAGACTAGGGGCGGGGAGCTGTTTTTT.

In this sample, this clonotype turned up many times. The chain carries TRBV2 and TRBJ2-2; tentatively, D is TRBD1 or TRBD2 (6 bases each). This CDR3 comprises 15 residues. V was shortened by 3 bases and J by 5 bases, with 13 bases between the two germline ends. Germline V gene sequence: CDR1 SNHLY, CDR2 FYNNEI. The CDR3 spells CASSEAGGDTGELFF. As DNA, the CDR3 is TGTGCCAGCAGTGAGGCCGGGGGCGATACCGGGGAGCTGTTTTTT.

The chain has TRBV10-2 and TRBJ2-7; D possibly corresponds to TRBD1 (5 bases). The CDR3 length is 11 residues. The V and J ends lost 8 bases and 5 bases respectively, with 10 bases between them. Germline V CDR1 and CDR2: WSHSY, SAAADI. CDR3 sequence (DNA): TGCGCCAGCGGGGCCCTTGACGAGCAGTACTTC. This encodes CASGALDEQYF.

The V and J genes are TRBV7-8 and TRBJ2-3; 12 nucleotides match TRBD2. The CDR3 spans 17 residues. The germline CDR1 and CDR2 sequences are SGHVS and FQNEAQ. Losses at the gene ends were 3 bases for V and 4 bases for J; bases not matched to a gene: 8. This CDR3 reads CASSLGLAGLGADTQYF. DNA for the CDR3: TGTGCCAGCAGCTTGGGACTAGCGGGCCTCGGAGCAGATACGCAGTATTTT. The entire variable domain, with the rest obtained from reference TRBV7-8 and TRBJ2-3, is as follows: GAGVSQSPRYKVAKRGQDVALRCDPISGHVSLFWYQQALGQGPEFLTYFQNEAQLDKSGLPSDRFFAERPEGSVSTLKIQRTQQEDSAVYLCASSLGLAGLGADTQYFGPGTRLTVL.

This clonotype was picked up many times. The CDR3 DNA follows: TGCGCCAGCAGCCTCCTACACTTAGCCTCTGGAAACACCATATATTTT. Its translation is CASSLLHLASGNTIYF. The J gene is TRBJ1-3, the V gene TRBV4-1; D unresolved. The CDR3 runs to 16 residues. Per germline, CDR1 MGHRA and CDR2 YSYEKL. V lost 4 bases to trimming and J lost 0 bases, with 13 bases between them.

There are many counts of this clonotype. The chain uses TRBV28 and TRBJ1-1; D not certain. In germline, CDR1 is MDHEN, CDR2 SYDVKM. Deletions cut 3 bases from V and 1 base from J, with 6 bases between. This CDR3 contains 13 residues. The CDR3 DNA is TGTGCCAGCAGTTTTTCCCAGAACACTGAAGCTTTCTTT. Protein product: CASSFSQNTEAFF.

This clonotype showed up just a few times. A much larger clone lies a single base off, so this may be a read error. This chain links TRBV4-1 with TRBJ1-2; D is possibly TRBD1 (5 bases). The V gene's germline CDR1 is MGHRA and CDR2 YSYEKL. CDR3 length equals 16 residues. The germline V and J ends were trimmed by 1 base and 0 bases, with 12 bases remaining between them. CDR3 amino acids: CASSQGGRATNYGYTF. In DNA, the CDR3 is TGCGCCAGCAGCCAAGGGGGCCGGGCCACTAACTATGGCTACACCTTC.

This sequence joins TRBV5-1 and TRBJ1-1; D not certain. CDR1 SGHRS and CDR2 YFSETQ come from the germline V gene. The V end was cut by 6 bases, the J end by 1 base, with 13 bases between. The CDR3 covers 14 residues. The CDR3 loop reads CASTLIAGNTEAFF. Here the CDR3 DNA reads TGCGCCAGCACCCTGATAGCAGGGAACACTGAAGCTTTCTTT.

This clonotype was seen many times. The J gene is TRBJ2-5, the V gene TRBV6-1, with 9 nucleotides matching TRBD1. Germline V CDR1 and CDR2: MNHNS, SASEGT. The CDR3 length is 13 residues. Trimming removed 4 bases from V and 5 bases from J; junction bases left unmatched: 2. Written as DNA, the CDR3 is TGTGCCAGCAGTGGGACAGGGGAGGAGACCCAGTACTTC. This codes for CASSGTGEETQYF.

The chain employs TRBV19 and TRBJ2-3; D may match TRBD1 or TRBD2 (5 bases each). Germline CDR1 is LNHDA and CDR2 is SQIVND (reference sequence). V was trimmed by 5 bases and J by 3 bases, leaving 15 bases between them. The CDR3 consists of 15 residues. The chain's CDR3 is CASSAGTIMTDTQYF. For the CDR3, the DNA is TGTGCCAGTAGTGCAGGGACCATAATGACAGATACGCAGTATTTT.

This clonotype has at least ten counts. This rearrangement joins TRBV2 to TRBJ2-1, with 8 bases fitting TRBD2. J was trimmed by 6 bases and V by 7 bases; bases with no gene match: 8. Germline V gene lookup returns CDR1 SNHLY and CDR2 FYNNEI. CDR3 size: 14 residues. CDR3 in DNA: TGTGCCAGCACCCTAAGCGGGAGCGGCAATGAGCAGTTCTTC. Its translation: CASTLSGSGNEQFF.

The CDR3 spells CSAQLAGGFEAFF. In DNA, the CDR3 is TGCAGTGCCCAACTAGCGGGGGGCTTTGAAGCTTTCTTT. The chain is built from TRBV20-1 and TRBJ1-1, with TRBD1 as a possible D gene (6 bases). Trimming removed 6 bases at V and 7 bases at J, with 18 bases between. The V gene's germline CDR1 is DFQATT and CDR2 SNEGSKA (reference sequence). The CDR3 is 13 amino acids.